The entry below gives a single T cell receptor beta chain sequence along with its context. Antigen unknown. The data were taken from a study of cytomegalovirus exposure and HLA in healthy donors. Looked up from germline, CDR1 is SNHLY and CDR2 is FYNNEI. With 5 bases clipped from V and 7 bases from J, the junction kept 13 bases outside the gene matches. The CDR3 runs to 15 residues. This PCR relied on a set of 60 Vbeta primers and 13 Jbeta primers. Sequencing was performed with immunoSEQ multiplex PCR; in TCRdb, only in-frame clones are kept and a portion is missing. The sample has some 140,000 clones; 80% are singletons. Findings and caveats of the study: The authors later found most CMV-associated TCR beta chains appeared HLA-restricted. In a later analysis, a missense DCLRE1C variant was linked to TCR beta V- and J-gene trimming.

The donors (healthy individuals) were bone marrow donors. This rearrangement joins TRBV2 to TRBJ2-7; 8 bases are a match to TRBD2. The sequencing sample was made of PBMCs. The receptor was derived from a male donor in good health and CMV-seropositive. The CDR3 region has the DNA TGTGCCAGCAGTCCTATCGAAGGACTAGCTTGGGAGCAGTACTTC. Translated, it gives CASSPIEGLAWEQYF. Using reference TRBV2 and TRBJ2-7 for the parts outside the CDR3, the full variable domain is EPEVTQTPSHQVTQMGQEVILRCVPISNHLYFYWYRQILGQKVEFLVSFYNNEISEKSEIFDDQFSVERPDGSNFTLKIRSTKLEDSAMYFCASSPIEGLAWEQYFGPGTRLTVT.